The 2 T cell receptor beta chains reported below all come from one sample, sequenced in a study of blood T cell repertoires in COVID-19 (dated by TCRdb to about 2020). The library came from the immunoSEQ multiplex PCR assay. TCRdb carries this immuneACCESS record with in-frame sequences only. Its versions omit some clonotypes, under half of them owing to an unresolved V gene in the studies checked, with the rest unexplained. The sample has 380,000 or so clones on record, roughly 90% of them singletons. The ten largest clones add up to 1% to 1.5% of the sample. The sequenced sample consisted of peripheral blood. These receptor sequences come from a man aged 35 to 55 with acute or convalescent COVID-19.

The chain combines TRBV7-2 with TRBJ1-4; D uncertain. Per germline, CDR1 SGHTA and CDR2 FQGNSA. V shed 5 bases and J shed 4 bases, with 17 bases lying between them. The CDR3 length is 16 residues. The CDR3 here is CASSQRGGRNNEKLFF. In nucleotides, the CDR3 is TGTGCCAGCAGCCAGCGGGGAGGGCGGAATAATGAAAAACTGTTTTTT.

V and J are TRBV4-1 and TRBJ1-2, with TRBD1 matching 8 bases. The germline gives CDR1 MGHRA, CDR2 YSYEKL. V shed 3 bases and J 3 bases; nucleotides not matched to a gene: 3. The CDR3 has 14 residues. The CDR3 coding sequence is TGCGCCAGCAGCCACCGGACAGGGCACTATGGCTACACCTTC. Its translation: CASSHRTGHYGYTF.